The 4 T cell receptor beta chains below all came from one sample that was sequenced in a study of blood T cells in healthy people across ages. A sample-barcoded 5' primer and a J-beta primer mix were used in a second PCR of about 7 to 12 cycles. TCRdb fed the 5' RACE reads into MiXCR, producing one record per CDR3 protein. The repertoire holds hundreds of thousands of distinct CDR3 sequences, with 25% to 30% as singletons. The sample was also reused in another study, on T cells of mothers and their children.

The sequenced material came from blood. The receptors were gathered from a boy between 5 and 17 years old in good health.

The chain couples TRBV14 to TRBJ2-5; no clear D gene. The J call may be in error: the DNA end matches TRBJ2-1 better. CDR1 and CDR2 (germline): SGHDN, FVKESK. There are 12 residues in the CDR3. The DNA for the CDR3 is TGTGCCAGCAGCCATTTTTTTAATGAGCAGTTCTTC. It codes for CASSHFFNEQFF.

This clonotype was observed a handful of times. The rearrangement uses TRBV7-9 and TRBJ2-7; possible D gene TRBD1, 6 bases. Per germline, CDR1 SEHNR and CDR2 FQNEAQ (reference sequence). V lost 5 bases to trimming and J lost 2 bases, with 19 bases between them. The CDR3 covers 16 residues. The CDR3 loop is CASSHKGGTFTYEQYF. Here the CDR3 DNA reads TGTGCCAGCAGCCATAAGGGTGGGACATTTACCTACGAGCAGTACTTC.

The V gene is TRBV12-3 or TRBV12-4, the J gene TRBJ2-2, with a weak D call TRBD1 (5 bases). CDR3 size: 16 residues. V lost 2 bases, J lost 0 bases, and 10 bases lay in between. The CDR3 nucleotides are TGTGCCAGCAGTTTACCAGGACACGCGAACACCGGGGAGCTGTTTTTT. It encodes CASSLPGHANTGELFF.

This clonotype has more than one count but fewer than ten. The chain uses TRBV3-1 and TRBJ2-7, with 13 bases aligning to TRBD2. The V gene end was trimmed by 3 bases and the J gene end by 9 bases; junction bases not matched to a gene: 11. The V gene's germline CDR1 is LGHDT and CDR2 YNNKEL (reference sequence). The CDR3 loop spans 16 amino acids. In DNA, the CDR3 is TGTGCCAGCAGCCAGCGGACTAGCGGGGGCCCCCGCGGGCAGTACTTC. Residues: CASSQRTSGGPRGQYF.